One sample yielded the 16 T cell receptor beta chains listed below, sequenced in a study of shared clonotypes between healthy human individuals. Data came from immunoSEQ multiplex PCR; TCRdb stores just in-frame clones and leaves some out. The sample records about 1.5 million clones, under 99% being singletons. Sequencing used naive CD4+ T cells sorted from blood. Subset given: CD45RA+ positively selected. These receptor sequences come from a man in his thirties or forties in good health.

This clone came up once. This chain links TRBV28 with TRBJ1-2; D is unresolved. CDR1 is MDHEN and CDR2 is SYDVKM in the germline V gene. V lost 7 bases, J lost 5 bases, and 20 bases lay in between. The CDR3 is 15 amino acids. The CDR3, as DNA: TGTGCCAGCATGGGTCCGGGCCGTCGGGGTTATGGCTACACCTTC. Translation gives CASMGPGRRGYGYTF.

The V gene is TRBV30, the J gene TRBJ1-2; D remains ambiguous. Germline V gene lookup returns CDR1 GTSNPN and CDR2 SVGIG (reference sequence). The CDR3 covers 13 residues. The V end lost 8 bases, the J end lost 8 bases, and 21 bases lay between the germline ends. CDR3 DNA sequence: TGTGCCCGTCCCGAGGGCGGCCATGGGGGCTACACCTTC. Protein sequence: CARPEGGHGGYTF.

The chain combines TRBV10-3 with TRBJ2-7; perhaps TRBD2 as D (7 bases). V was trimmed by 1 base and J by 5 bases, leaving 12 bases between them. Per the germline V gene, CDR1 is ENHRY and CDR2 is SYGVKD. The CDR3 is 14 residues long. The CDR3 loop reads CAISELGGRNEQYF. The CDR3 coding sequence is TGTGCCATCAGTGAGTTGGGGGGGCGGAACGAGCAGTACTTC.

The chain has TRBV6-6 and TRBJ1-1; weak D call: TRBD1 (6 bases). Germline V gives CDR1 MNHNY, CDR2 SVGAGI (reference sequence). The CDR3 extends over 16 amino acids. Deletions cut 6 bases from V and 3 bases from J, with 20 bases between. The CDR3 reads CASSRRVGARDTEAFF. The CDR3 region has the DNA TGTGCCAGCAGCCGTCGTGTGGGGGCGCGGGACACTGAAGCTTTCTTT.

The chain couples TRBV5-1 to TRBJ2-6; D gene ambiguous. Trimming cost V 4 bases and J 4 bases, with 6 bases left between them. This CDR3 has 13 amino acids. The V gene's germline CDR1 is SGHRS and CDR2 YFSETQ. The CDR3 is CASSPAGANVLTF. The CDR3 nucleotides read TGCGCCAGCAGCCCGGCGGGGGCCAACGTCCTGACTTTC.

J is TRBJ2-3 and V is TRBV5-1, with 13 bases that match TRBD2. V lost 2 bases, J lost 9 bases, and 6 bases stayed unmatched. The germline V gene encodes CDR1 SGHRS and CDR2 YFSETQ. The CDR3 extends over 15 amino acids. CDR3 nucleotide sequence: TGCGCCAGCAGCTTCGGACTAGCGGGAGATCGAACGCAGTATTTT. This encodes CASSFGLAGDRTQYF.

V usage is TRBV30 and J usage is TRBJ2-1, with D possibly TRBD1 on 8 matching bases. Germline V lookup: CDR1 GTSNPN, CDR2 SVGIG (reference sequence). This CDR3 spans 17 amino acids. V lost 0 bases and J lost 10, with 25 bases in between. As DNA, the CDR3 is TGTGCCTGGAGTGTACAGGGGGAGGGCTACAATCTTGTCGAGCAGTTCTTC. Protein product: CAWSVQGEGYNLVEQFF.

This chain links TRBV5-5 with TRBJ2-7; 8 bases agree with TRBD2. The CDR3 sequence is 15 residues long. Germline-derived CDR1 and CDR2 are SGHKS and YYEKEE (reference sequence). V lost 0 bases, J lost 4 bases, and 6 bases stayed unmatched. In DNA form, the CDR3 reads TGTGCCAGCAGCTTGGCTACTAGCGGAGTGTACGAGCAGTACTTC. Amino acids: CASSLATSGVYEQYF.

V is TRBV6-1 and J is TRBJ2-7; the D call may be TRBD1 or TRBD2 (5 bases each). Germline V gives CDR1 MNHNS, CDR2 SASEGT. The CDR3 extends over 15 amino acids. The germline V and J ends were trimmed by 8 bases and 0 bases, with 17 bases remaining between them. The CDR3 DNA follows: TGTGCCAGCGGCCTGGGGGTCGGGTCCTCCTACGAGCAGTACTTC. Translation gives CASGLGVGSSYEQYF.

The chain links TRBV7-9 to TRBJ1-4; D unresolved. V was shortened by 5 bases and J by 5 bases, with 18 bases between the two germline ends. The CDR3 consists of 16 residues. CDR1 and CDR2 from the germline V gene are SEHNR and FQNEAQ (reference sequence). CDR3 loop: CASSLDGGGVNEKLFF. The CDR3 nucleotides are TGTGCCAGCAGCCTTGATGGTGGAGGCGTGAATGAAAAACTGTTTTTT.

The chain couples TRBV28 to TRBJ2-2; the D gene is possibly TRBD2 (6 bases). V lost 3 bases, J lost 9 bases, and 17 bases lay in between. The CDR3 is 15 amino acids. Germline CDR1 reads MDHEN; CDR2 reads SYDVKM. The CDR3 DNA is TGTGCCAGCAGTTTTGGGGGACTGCTCGGTCGGGAGCTGTTTTTT. As protein: CASSFGGLLGRELFF. Variable domain in full (rest from reference TRBV28 and TRBJ2-2): DVKVTQSSRYLVKRTGEKVFLECVQDMDHENMFWYRQDPGLGLRLIYFSYDVKMKEKGDIPEGYSVSREKKERFSLILESASTNQTSMYLCASSFGGLLGRELFFGEGSRLTVL.

The chain carries TRBV5-5 and TRBJ2-7; TRBD2 matches 14 bases. V lost 3 bases, J lost 0 bases, and 8 bases stayed unmatched. The CDR3 length is 18 residues. From germline, CDR1 is SGHKS and CDR2 YYEKEE (reference sequence). This CDR3 reads CASSWMGLAGDSSYEQYF. The CDR3 bases are TGTGCCAGCAGCTGGATGGGACTAGCGGGGGACTCCTCCTACGAGCAGTACTTC.

V usage is TRBV4-3 and J usage is TRBJ1-1, with a possible D match to TRBD1 (5 bases). Trimming took 4 bases from V and 6 from J, leaving 18 bases between them. CDR1 is LGHNA and CDR2 is YSLEER in the germline V gene. The CDR3 is 15 amino acids. This chain's CDR3 is CASSRQGAGPAEAFF. The CDR3 DNA sequence: TGCGCCAGCAGCCGCCAAGGGGCGGGACCTGCTGAAGCTTTCTTT.

This clone was recorded once. This chain connects TRBV2 to TRBJ1-2; D is perhaps TRBD1 (5 bases). CDR1 is SNHLY and CDR2 is FYNNEI in the germline V gene. CDR3 length: 14 residues. Trimming pared 7 bases from V and 8 bases from J, leaving 20 bases between. As DNA, the CDR3 is TGTGCCAGCACCCCTAGGGAAGGGGACCAAGGCTACACCTTC. Amino acid sequence: CASTPREGDQGYTF.

The chain joins TRBV5-5 to TRBJ2-7, with TRBD2 matching over 7 bases. The CDR3 extends over 14 amino acids. The germline V gene encodes CDR1 SGHKS and CDR2 YYEKEE (reference sequence). V lost 0 bases to trimming and J lost 4 bases; unmatched junction nucleotides: 4. The CDR3 DNA is TGTGCCAGCAGCTTGGCCCCGGGGGGTTACGAGCAGTACTTC. Translated, it gives CASSLAPGGYEQYF.

This chain joins TRBV5-8 and TRBJ2-7; D ambiguous. Trimming took 5 bases from V and 4 from J, leaving 4 bases between them. Germline lookup yields CDR1 SGHTS and CDR2 YDEGEE. CDR3 length equals 10 residues. The CDR3 DNA reads as TGTGCCAGCAGAGTTTACGAGCAGTACTTC. Protein sequence: CASRVYEQYF.